This T cell receptor beta chain was obtained from a study of metastatic and nonmetastatic thyroid tumors. As originally analysed: A distant-metastasis classifier for papillary thyroid cancer was built using CDR3 differences across clinicopathological groups. Using MiXCR, TCRdb reanalyzed the PCR reads. These V and J calls are TCRdb output, not the study's own analysis. The sample holds about 62,000 clones, approximately 4.1% seen once. This clone was recorded only once. Each patient went into thyroid surgery without having received any treatment. This CDR3 is built from 13 residues. The germline gives CDR1 DFQATT, CDR2 SNEGSKA (reference sequence). Trimming took off 1 base at V and 4 bases at J, with 8 bases between the two ends.

The sequence derives from a female donor with papillary thyroid cancer or a benign thyroid nodule (not recorded which). Some clones in this sample may be carry-over from other donors' samples. The chain combines TRBV20-1 with TRBJ2-1; D not certain. The sample was blood. The DNA for the CDR3 is TGCAGTGCTAGAGGGCCGGAGTACAATGAGCAGTTCTTC. Translation: CSARGPEYNEQFF.